This is a list of T cell receptor beta chains from one sample in a study of blood T cell repertoires in COVID-19. Repertoires were generated with immunoSEQ multiplex PCR, while TCRdb's copy carries only in-frame clones and drops some. In the table there are roughly 150,000 clones, roughly 87% of which are singletons. The sequencing input was PBMCs or T cells enriched from blood (not recorded which). The receptors shown here come from a middle-aged woman who had been exposed to COVID-19. Both conserved end residues are part of each CDR3. Each record gives: CDR3 protein, CDR3 DNA, V gene, D gene, J gene, CDR3 length, clone size. A D gene is named only where the DNA matches it firmly. Clone sizes are given selectively: once, few, many, or a class where the clone is expanded.

CDR3: CASSWDMTGNTIYF
DNA: TGTGCCAGCAGCTGGGACATGACTGGAAACACCATATATTTT
V: TRBV7-2
D: NA
J: TRBJ1-3
length: 14
size: NA

CDR3: CASSQGGARSNWTLHF
DNA: TGCGCCAGCAGCCAGGGGGGGGCGAGGTCTAACTGGACCCTCCACTTT
V: TRBV4-1
D: NA
J: TRBJ1-6
length: 16
size: NA

CDR3: CAGGGNMQPQHF
DNA: TGTGCCGGGGGGGGTAATATGCAGCCCCAGCATTTT
V: TRBV28
D: NA
J: TRBJ1-5
length: 12
size: NA

CDR3: CASSLESMRYGYTF
DNA: TGTGCCAGCAGCTTAGAGTCGATGAGATATGGCTACACCTTC
V: TRBV7-8
D: NA
J: TRBJ1-2
length: 14
size: NA

CDR3: CASSSTVMGSSYEQYF
DNA: TGTGCCAGCAGCTCAACCGTTATGGGGAGCTCCTACGAGCAGTACTTC
V: TRBV5-6
D: NA
J: TRBJ2-7
length: 16
size: NA

CDR3: CASSPETGRNSPLHF
DNA: TGTGCCAGCAGCCCAGAGACAGGGCGCAATTCACCCCTCCACTTT
V: TRBV3-1/TRBV3-2
D: TRBD1
J: TRBJ1-6
length: 15
size: few

CDR3: CASSPWSGAEAFF
DNA: TGTGCCAGCAGCCCCTGGTCGGGGGCTGAAGCTTTCTTT
V: TRBV7-2
D: NA
J: TRBJ1-1
length: 13
size: NA

CDR3: CASSTDDSGRGRYTF
DNA: TGTGCCAGCAGTACCGATGACTCTGGCCGCGGGCGCTACACCTTC
V: TRBV6-2/TRBV6-3
D: NA
J: TRBJ1-2
length: 15
size: NA

CDR3: CASSQDLRLANEQFF
DNA: TGTGCCAGCAGCCAAGATCTCCGACTAGCGAATGAGCAGTTCTTC
V: TRBV3-1/TRBV3-2
D: TRBD2
J: TRBJ2-1
length: 15
size: NA

CDR3: CASSRRQGASYEQYF
DNA: TGTGCCAGCAGCCGACGACAGGGGGCATCCTACGAGCAGTACTTC
V: TRBV3-1/TRBV3-2
D: TRBD1
J: TRBJ2-7
length: 15
size: once

CDR3: CASSIGTSADAYEQYF
DNA: TGTGCCAGTAGTATAGGCACTAGCGCGGACGCCTACGAGCAGTACTTC
V: TRBV19
D: TRBD2
J: TRBJ2-7
length: 16
size: once

CDR3: CASSPPARGGEQYF
DNA: TGCGCCAGCAGCCCCCCGGCTCGGGGAGGCGAGCAGTACTTC
V: TRBV5-1
D: NA
J: TRBJ2-7
length: 14
size: NA

CDR3: CASSLSTAYNEKLFF
DNA: TGCGCCAGCAGCTTGAGTACAGCATATAATGAAAAACTGTTTTTT
V: TRBV5-1
D: NA
J: TRBJ1-4
length: 15
size: NA

CDR3: CASSLQDTSSGNTIYF
DNA: TGTGCCAGCTCCCTACAAGACACCTCCTCTGGAAACACCATATATTTT
V: TRBV18
D: NA
J: TRBJ1-3
length: 16
size: NA

CDR3: CASSIRDTAEKLFF
DNA: TGTGCCAGTAGTATCAGGGACACCGCCGAAAAACTGTTTTTT
V: TRBV19
D: NA
J: TRBJ1-4
length: 14
size: NA

CDR3: CASLRGNNEKLFF
DNA: TGTGCCAGCTTACGGGGGAATAATGAAAAACTGTTTTTT
V: TRBV6-5
D: NA
J: TRBJ1-4
length: 13
size: NA

CDR3: CASTYQDNSPLHF
DNA: TGTGCCAGCACCTACCAGGATAATTCACCCCTCCACTTT
V: TRBV25-1
D: NA
J: TRBJ1-6
length: 13
size: NA

CDR3: CASSLASGVGGYTF
DNA: TGTGCCAGCAGCTTGGCTTCGGGGGTTGGGGGCTACACCTTC
V: TRBV5-5
D: NA
J: TRBJ1-2
length: 14
size: NA

CDR3: CASSEGARPTNYGYTF
DNA: TGTGCCAGCAGTGAGGGGGCGCGCCCTACTAACTATGGCTACACCTTC
V: TRBV6-1
D: NA
J: TRBJ1-2
length: 16
size: NA

CDR3: CASSWQRGGNSPLHF
DNA: TGCGCCAGCAGCTGGCAGAGGGGAGGCAATTCACCCCTCCACTTT
V: TRBV5-1
D: NA
J: TRBJ1-6
length: 15
size: NA

CDR3: CASGGQGGTEAFF
DNA: TGCGCCTCTGGCGGACAGGGTGGCACTGAAGCTTTCTTT
V: TRBV5-1
D: TRBD1
J: TRBJ1-1
length: 13
size: NA

CDR3: CASSIVPSGVAYEQYF
DNA: TGTGCCAGTAGTATCGTTCCTAGCGGCGTAGCCTACGAGCAGTACTTC
V: TRBV19
D: TRBD2
J: TRBJ2-7
length: 16
size: NA

CDR3: CASSLRGSLWSYTF
DNA: TGTGCCAGCAGTTTACGGGGAAGCCTCTGGAGCTACACCTTC
V: TRBV28
D: NA
J: TRBJ1-2
length: 14
size: NA

CDR3: CASSYSTGQPSSYNEQFF
DNA: TGTGCCAGCAGTTACTCAACGGGACAGCCGAGCTCCTACAATGAGCAGTTCTTC
V: TRBV6-2/TRBV6-3
D: TRBD1
J: TRBJ2-1
length: 18
size: NA